A single sample is the source of the 25 T cell receptor beta chains below, sequenced in a study of Graves' ophthalmopathy and Graves' hyperthyroidism. Amplified material comprised TCR beta CDR3 regions derived from RNA transcripts. Investigators did first-round RT-PCR with HTBI primers, then second-round multiplex PCR. Each CDR3 protein is one row after TCRdb ran MiXCR on the multiplex PCR reads. The profile shows about 160,000 distinct CDR3 sequences, about 40% of them singletons. The sequencing sample was made of peripheral blood. These receptors originate from a woman in her thirties or forties with Graves' ophthalmopathy.

This clonotype was recorded at least ten times. The chain uses TRBV10-2 and TRBJ2-7, with 10 bases matching TRBD1. V lost 5 bases to trimming and J lost 2 bases; unmatched junction nucleotides: 6. CDR3 length: 15 amino acids. Per germline, CDR1 WSHSY and CDR2 SAAADI. The DNA for the CDR3 is TGCGCCAGCAGTCCCGGGACAGGGGCAACCTACGAGCAGTACTTC. As protein: CASSPGTGATYEQYF.

This clonotype was observed at least ten times. The chain has TRBV18 and TRBJ1-1; 8 nucleotides agree with TRBD1. CDR1 KGHSH and CDR2 LQKENI come from the germline V gene. V lost 1 base and J lost 3; bases outside the gene matches: 4. The CDR3 extends over 15 amino acids. The CDR3 is CASSPRQTGDTEAFF. The CDR3 region has the DNA TGTGCCAGCTCACCACGACAGACAGGGGACACTGAAGCTTTCTTT.

There are many counts of this clonotype. This chain connects TRBV19 to TRBJ1-1; 8 nucleotides match TRBD1. Germline CDR1 and CDR2: LNHDA and SQIVND (reference sequence). With V trimmed by 3 bases and J by 2 bases, 11 bases remained unmatched. There are 17 residues in the CDR3. CDR3 sequence: CASSIIGGTGGNTEAFF. The DNA of the CDR3 is TGTGCCAGTAGTATCATCGGGGGGACAGGAGGAAACACTGAAGCTTTCTTT.

This chain links TRBV6-2 or TRBV6-3 with TRBJ2-5, with 9 bases that match TRBD1. There are 15 residues in the CDR3. The junction had 10 bases not matched to a gene; V was cut back by 6 bases and J by 5 bases. Germline-derived CDR1 and CDR2 are MNHEY and SVGEGT. The CDR3 coding sequence is TGTGCCAGCAGATCGGACAGGGGCGTCAGGGAGACCCAGTACTTC. Encoded protein: CASRSDRGVRETQYF.

This clonotype was detected ten times or more. V is TRBV6-1 and J is TRBJ2-5; perhaps TRBD2 as D (6 bases). V was shortened by 7 bases and J by 2 bases, with 20 bases between the two germline ends. Germline values: CDR1 MNHNS, CDR2 SASEGT. The CDR3 is 16 amino acids. CDR3 DNA: TGTGCCAGCACCGGTCTCTGGGGGGAGCGACAAGAGACCCAGTACTTC. This encodes CASTGLWGERQETQYF.

The V gene is TRBV7-2, the J gene TRBJ2-7; D is perhaps TRBD1 (6 bases). Between the trimmed V and J ends, which lost 1 base and 2 bases, there was a span of 12 bases. The CDR3 extends over 15 amino acids. Germline assignment: CDR1 SGHTA and CDR2 FQGNSA. CDR3 in DNA: TGTGCCAGCAGCTTAGGAGGGGGTCTTCCCTACGAGCAGTACTTC. It yields the protein CASSLGGGLPYEQYF. Variable domain in full (rest from reference TRBV7-2 and TRBJ2-7): GAGVSQSPSNKVTEKGKDVELRCDPISGHTALYWYRQSLGQGLEFLIYFQGNSAPDKSGLPSDRFSAERTGGSVSTLTIQRTQQEDSAVYLCASSLGGGLPYEQYFGPGTRLTVT.

In this sample, this clonotype turned up a few times. V and J are TRBV28 and TRBJ1-1; possible D gene TRBD1, 6 bases. The CDR3 spans 17 residues. Per germline, CDR1 MDHEN and CDR2 SYDVKM. The V and J ends lost 1 base and 0 bases respectively, with 15 bases between them. The CDR3 here is CASSLFRLRGMNTEAFF. The CDR3 bases are TGTGCCAGCAGTTTATTTCGGTTGAGGGGGATGAACACTGAAGCTTTCTTT.

This clonotype was recorded at least ten times. The chain joins TRBV28 to TRBJ1-1; 8 positions agree with TRBD1. Looked up from germline, CDR1 is MDHEN and CDR2 is SYDVKM. V lost 4 bases to trimming and J lost 3 bases; unmatched junction nucleotides: 4. CDR3 length equals 14 residues. CDR3 nucleotide sequence: TGTGCCAGCAGTTGGGACAGGTCGGACACTGAAGCTTTCTTT. Its translation: CASSWDRSDTEAFF.

This clonotype appeared many times. The V gene is TRBV20-1, the J gene TRBJ1-2; TRBD1 is a possible D gene (5 bases). The germline V gene encodes CDR1 DFQATT and CDR2 SNEGSKA (reference sequence). CDR3 size: 15 residues. V was clipped by 3 bases and J by 2 bases, with 16 bases between them. In nucleotides, the CDR3 is TGCAGTGCTAGTCCCCAGGGCGGTACGAACTATGGCTACACCTTC. This sequence encodes CSASPQGGTNYGYTF.

This clonotype was seen repeatedly, ten times or more. V and J are TRBV12-3 or TRBV12-4 and TRBJ1-5, with D perhaps TRBD1 (6 bases). V lost 7 bases, J lost 2 bases, and 15 bases lay in between. This CDR3 is built from 15 residues. The CDR3 region has the DNA TGTGCCAGCACCCGGGGGGGCGGACGCAATCAGCCCCAGCATTTT. This sequence encodes CASTRGGGRNQPQHF.

This clonotype was found many times. The chain recombines TRBV20-1 with TRBJ1-2; 7 bases map to TRBD1. The CDR3 loop spans 15 amino acids. The V gene's germline CDR1 is DFQATT and CDR2 SNEGSKA (reference sequence). V was pared by 1 base and J by 3 bases, with 8 bases of the junction left unmatched. CDR3 amino acids: CSARAGTEIYYGYTF. The CDR3 nucleotides read TGCAGTGCTAGAGCCGGGACAGAGATATACTATGGCTACACCTTC.

This clonotype was found many times. The genes are TRBV28 and TRBJ2-5; a possible D gene is TRBD1 (6 bases). Germline CDR1 is MDHEN and CDR2 is SYDVKM. The germline V and J ends were trimmed by 3 bases and 1 base, with 12 bases remaining between them. The CDR3 totals 15 residues. The CDR3 sequence is CASSLAPDSQETQYF. CDR3 DNA sequence: TGTGCCAGCAGTTTGGCCCCGGACAGCCAAGAGACCCAGTACTTC.

This clonotype has a count of ten or more. The CDR3 here is CASSQGTWNSGNTIYF. The DNA of the CDR3 is TGTGCCAGCAGCCAGGGAACCTGGAATTCTGGAAACACCATATATTTT. The chain has TRBV3-1 and TRBJ1-3, with D unclear. From germline, CDR1 is LGHDT and CDR2 YNNKEL (reference sequence). Deletions cut 3 bases from V and 1 base from J, with 13 bases between. CDR3 length: 16 residues.

The chain employs TRBV3-1 and TRBJ2-7; no clear D gene. Germline CDR1 is LGHDT and CDR2 is YNNKEL (reference sequence). The CDR3 extends over 13 amino acids. V was cut by 8 bases and J by 6 bases, with 17 bases left in between. Here the CDR3 reads CASGRWAVGEQYF. CDR3 sequence (DNA): TGTGCCAGCGGCCGTTGGGCAGTGGGCGAGCAGTACTTC.

This clonotype was counted at least ten times. The V and J genes are TRBV9 and TRBJ1-3; TRBD1 agrees at 7 bases. The CDR3 has 16 amino acids. Per germline, CDR1 SGDLS and CDR2 YYNGEE. V shed 0 bases and J 3 bases; nucleotides not matched to a gene: 6. The CDR3 DNA sequence: TGTGCCAGCAGCGTAGTTCCGGACAGGATTGGAAACACCATATATTTT. Its protein product is CASSVVPDRIGNTIYF.

This clonotype has at least ten counts. V and J are TRBV19 and TRBJ1-5, with a weak D call TRBD1 (5 bases). V was clipped by 3 bases and J by 5 bases, with 8 bases between them. CDR3 size: 13 residues. Germline CDR1 is LNHDA and CDR2 is SQIVND (reference sequence). CDR3 protein: CASSMRGDQPQHF. Here the CDR3 DNA reads TGTGCCAGTAGTATGCGGGGGGATCAGCCCCAGCATTTT.

This clonotype was seen many times. V is TRBV6-1 and J is TRBJ2-7, with 9 bases that match TRBD1. Germline trimming cut 4 bases from V and 3 bases from J; bases unmatched to any gene: 4. This CDR3 has 14 residues. Germline-derived CDR1 and CDR2 are MNHNS and SASEGT. CDR3 loop: CASSAWDRVYEQYF. CDR3 nucleotides: TGTGCCAGCAGTGCATGGGACAGGGTCTACGAGCAGTACTTC.

This chain links TRBV28 with TRBJ1-2, with D hard to call. This CDR3 contains 12 residues. Germline V gene data show CDR1 as MDHEN and CDR2 as SYDVKM. Between the trimmed V and J ends, which lost 5 bases and 7 bases, there was a span of 11 bases. CDR3 protein: CASSPRVLGYTF. CDR3 DNA sequence: TGTGCCAGCAGTCCCCGGGTCCTTGGCTACACCTTC.

This clonotype has a count of ten or more. V and J are TRBV12-3 or TRBV12-4 and TRBJ2-7; D unresolved. The CDR3 consists of 12 residues. Between the trimmed V and J ends, which lost 8 bases and 1 base, there was a span of 9 bases. The CDR3 DNA sequence: TGTGCCAGCGCGCCGGGTTCCTACGAGCAGTACTTC. Protein product: CASAPGSYEQYF.

This clonotype was counted ten times or more. The genes are TRBV25-1 and TRBJ1-1; no firm D call. Trimming took 0 bases from V and 1 from J, leaving 3 bases between them. This CDR3 is 13 amino acids long. Germline loops: CDR1 MGHDK, CDR2 SYGVNS. CDR3 region: CASSEYKNTEAFF. CDR3 sequence (DNA): TGTGCCAGCAGTGAATACAAGAACACTGAAGCTTTCTTT.

The chain combines TRBV2 with TRBJ2-7; 7 nucleotides align to TRBD1. The CDR3 consists of 15 residues. Germline CDR1 reads SNHLY; CDR2 reads FYNNEI. V dropped 1 base and J dropped 2; count of bases not matched to a gene: 5. The CDR3 coding sequence is TGTGCCAGCAGTGAAGAGGGGGCGCTTACCTACGAGCAGTACTTC. As protein: CASSEEGALTYEQYF.

This clonotype occurred many times. The V and J genes are TRBV2 and TRBJ2-7; D is possibly TRBD1 or TRBD2 (5 bases each). This CDR3 has 14 residues. Germline V gene sequence: CDR1 SNHLY, CDR2 FYNNEI. The V gene lost 2 bases and the J gene lost 3 bases, with 11 bases spanning the gap. CDR3 in amino acids: CASSENGAFYEQYF. The DNA for the CDR3 is TGTGCCAGCAGTGAAAACGGGGCCTTCTACGAGCAGTACTTC.

This clonotype has only a few counts. This chain links TRBV2 with TRBJ2-2, with TRBD2 identical over 7 bases. J gave up 5 bases and V 10 bases, and 13 bases lay outside the gene matches. Germline values: CDR1 SNHLY, CDR2 FYNNEI. The length of the CDR3 is 15 residues. The CDR3 protein is CATDEIGGVTGELFF. The CDR3 nucleotides read TGTGCCACCGATGAAATTGGGGGGGTGACCGGGGAGCTGTTTTTT.

This clonotype was seen ten or more times. V gene TRBV25-1 combines with J gene TRBJ2-2, with D perhaps assigned TRBD1 or TRBD2 (5 bases each). The ends were cut back, 1 base at V and 6 bases at J, with 12 bases in the middle. The germline CDR1 and CDR2 sequences are MGHDK and SYGVNS. The CDR3 length is 15 residues. In nucleotides, the CDR3 is TGTGCCAGCAGTGAATTGTCGGGGCTGGCCGGGGAGCTGTTTTTT. Its translation: CASSELSGLAGELFF.

The genes are TRBV6-1 and TRBJ1-2; perhaps TRBD1 as D (5 bases). CDR1 is MNHNS and CDR2 is SASEGT in the germline V gene. Trimming shortened V by 3 bases and J by 4 bases, and 9 bases separated the two germline ends. The CDR3 length is 13 residues. The CDR3 coding sequence is TGTGCCAGCAGTGATCCTAGGGGCTATGGCTACACCTTC. Translated, it gives CASSDPRGYGYTF.